This T cell receptor (beta chain) was captured by sequencing in a study of CD8+ T cells in alopecia areata (dated by TCRdb to 2017 to 2018). Turning to the overall study: Treated patients were enrolled in an open-label pilot trial of oral tofacitinib, 5 to 10 mg twice daily, for moderate-to-severe alopecia areata. The SALT score, which quantifies the percentage of affected scalp surface area, was used to measure disease severity in treated patients. TCRbeta CDR3 regions were amplified by immunoSEQ multiplex PCR with 35 Vbeta forward and 13 Jbeta reverse primers. The RNA source kit depended on sample type: the PAXgene miRNA kit for fixed scalp, the miRNeasy kit for PBMCs, and the RNeasy kit for mouse skin. Tofacitinib-treated patients had biopsies at baseline and at 4 and 24 weeks of treatment, with a later scalp biopsy in several patients. Tofacitinib was given for 6 to 18 months, followed by 6 months of follow-up off drug to assess delayed response and recurrence. Scalp clonality was compared across normal scalp (n=4), patchy alopecia areata scalp (n=8), and alopecia totalis/universalis scalp (n=8). To study T cell clonal expansion in alopecia areata, the researchers applied high-throughput TCRbeta sequencing to both the C3H/HeJ mouse model and human patients. In humans, TCRbeta sequencing was performed on scalp tissue and on sorted CD4+ and CD8+ peripheral blood T cells from healthy controls and from patients with patchy or totalis/universalis alopecia areata. The study at large found these results: Tofacitinib significantly lowered scalp clonality and the number of expanded CD8+ clones among the top 100 scalp clones. During tofacitinib treatment, many expanded lesional clones remained in scalp and blood, and this persistence may partly explain relapse after treatment is stopped. Because the treated cohort was small and included a single nonresponder, larger studies are needed to assess links between baseline CD8+ expansion and response. Compared with normal scalp, lesional scalp, particularly in alopecia totalis/universalis, had higher clonality and more expanded CD8+ clones, which suggests antigenic drive. Resident alphabeta T cells in normal human skin are also sequenced, complicating scalp TCR repertoire analysis, unlike mouse skin dominated by gammadelta T cells. Shared TCR sequences between patients were less evident than in mice, which may be partly attributable to HLA diversity in the patient population.

As to this clone: This receptor's antigen is unknown. No much larger clonotype is one base removed from it; base qualities were not supplied.

The library relied on the immunoSEQ multiplex PCR assay. RNA was extracted from all samples and reverse transcribed into cDNA as template for TCR sequencing. First-strand cDNA was synthesized with SuperScript III using a 2:1 mix of oligo-dT and random hexamers. A synthetic immune receptor repertoire was used to gauge amplification bias, and whatever bias remained was removed computationally. The authors' analysis ran thus. Raw reads were preprocessed to remove errors, and CDR3 was defined by IMGT conventions from the conserved cysteine to phenylalanine. Clonality was computed as 1 minus the Shannon entropy, with the entropy normalized by log2 of the number of productive unique TCRs. Scalp TCRbeta sequences were cross-referenced with sorted blood CD4 and CD8 repertoires so that the CD4 or CD8 identity of scalp clones could be inferred. Entries here come from immuneACCESS through TCRdb and include only in-frame sequences with V and J called. Some clones fail to appear in such tables; in the studies checked, an unresolved V gene covers under half of the shortfall, and the cause of the remainder is unknown. The V and J calls and clone size were taken over from that table, and D and trimming were inferred from the DNA. This sample is represented by 110,000 or so clones; 45% to 65% of them were singletons. The ten largest clones take up around 3.4% of the sample.

Trimmed from V: 5 bases; trimmed from J: 7 bases; junction bases lacking a gene match: 8. The CDR3 goes from the cysteine to the phenylalanine over 15 residues. The kept DNA is CDR3 alone, 45 bases in frame from the first base. The germline V gene provides CDR1 SGHTA and CDR2 FQGNSA. This specimen's time point label, interpreted: 24 weeks on oral tofacitinib. The label giving this sample's treatment or condition can be read as: oral pan-JAK inhibitor, 5-10 mg twice daily. Peripheral blood and lesional scalp punch biopsies were obtained from patients with alopecia areata. PBMCs were separated by density centrifugation and stained for CD3, CD4 and CD8, after which CD4+ and CD8+ T cells were sorted on a FACSAria.

Sequencing used CD4+ T cells sorted from blood, obtained at week 24, from a patient treated with tofacitinib. The rearranged segments are TRBV7-2 and TRBJ1-5; 10 middle bases align to TRBD1. The TCR sequence derives from a human donor with alopecia areata. In nucleotide form, the sequence is TGTGCCAGCAGCCCGGACAGGGGGGGACGGCAGCCCCAGCATTTT. Translated, this gives CASSPDRGGRQPQHF.